These 13 T cell receptor beta chains came from one sample sequenced in a study of blood T cell repertoires in COVID-19. Measured with immunoSEQ multiplex PCR; TCRdb has only the in-frame clones, and not every one. The sample consists of tens of thousands of clones, more than 75% of them appearing once. The sample consisted of peripheral blood. The source is a woman of 80 years or more with acute or convalescent COVID-19.

This chain joins TRBV18 and TRBJ2-3; 8 bases are shared with TRBD1. Germline CDR1 reads KGHSH; CDR2 reads LQKENI. This CDR3 has 14 residues. J was trimmed by 7 bases and V by 3 bases; bases with no gene match: 6. CDR3 amino acids: CASSPGTGSNTQYF. CDR3 bases: TGTGCCAGCTCACCGGGGACAGGTTCGAATACGCAGTATTTT.

The chain couples TRBV3-1 (or the pseudogene TRBV3-2) to TRBJ1-1; possibly TRBD1 for D (6 bases). The CDR3 contains 15 residues. In germline, CDR1 is LGHDT, CDR2 YNNKEL (reference sequence). The V and J ends lost 7 bases and 0 bases respectively, with 15 bases between them. DNA for the CDR3: TGTGCCAGCAAGGGGGGAGGGTCACTGAACACTGAAGCTTTCTTT. Its translation is CASKGGGSLNTEAFF.

This clone was picked up many times. The chain is built from TRBV7-6 and TRBJ2-1; D is possibly TRBD2 (5 bases). CDR1 and CDR2 from the germline V gene are SGHVS and FNYEAQ. V shed 3 bases and J shed 8 bases, with 23 bases lying between them. The CDR3 has 17 amino acids. CDR3 in amino acids: CASSLGSGKIGRDEQFF. The CDR3 coding sequence is TGTGCCAGCAGCTTGGGGAGCGGTAAAATTGGTAGGGATGAGCAGTTCTTC. Supplemented by reference TRBV7-6 and TRBJ2-1, the full variable domain reads GAGVSQSPRYKVTKRGQDVALRCDPISGHVSLYWYRQALGQGPEFLTYFNYEAQQDKSGLPNDRFSAERPEGSISTLTIQRTEQRDSAMYRCASSLGSGKIGRDEQFFGPGTRLTVL.

The rearrangement uses TRBV5-1 and TRBJ2-5; possible D gene TRBD1, 5 bases. The ends were cut back, 0 bases at V and 0 bases at J, with 6 bases in the middle. This CDR3 is built from 14 residues. The germline V gene has CDR1 SGHRS and CDR2 YFSETQ. CDR3 coding DNA: TGCGCCAGCAGCTTGGCAGGGTACCAAGAGACCCAGTACTTC. It translates to CASSLAGYQETQYF.

This clone was picked up one time. The chain has TRBV29-1 and TRBJ2-7, with TRBD2 identical over 11 bases. The trim removed 6 bases at V and 0 bases at J, leaving 4 bases unmatched. CDR1 and CDR2 (germline): SQVTM, ANQGSEA. The CDR3 has 14 residues. CDR3 region: CSVATSGSSYEQYF. The CDR3 DNA follows: TGCAGCGTCGCAACTAGCGGGAGCTCCTACGAGCAGTACTTC.

This clone was seen only a few times. The chain uses TRBV28 and TRBJ1-2; possibly TRBD1 for D (5 bases). V lost 3 bases, J lost 2 bases, and 10 bases lay in between. Germline CDR1 is MDHEN and CDR2 is SYDVKM. This CDR3 has 14 residues. The CDR3 here is CASSLGGRNYGYTF. Here the CDR3 DNA reads TGTGCCAGCAGTTTGGGGGGACGGAACTATGGCTACACCTTC.

The rearrangement links TRBV4-2 to TRBJ2-5; unclear D gene. V gave up 0 bases and J gave up 5 bases, with 10 bases separating them. This CDR3 is 14 amino acids long. Germline V gene sequence: CDR1 LGHNA, CDR2 YNFKEQ. CDR3 DNA: TGTGCCAGCAGCCAAGACGGTAATATGGAGACCCAGTACTTC. It is translated as CASSQDGNMETQYF.

This chain links TRBV6-2 or TRBV6-3 with TRBJ1-5; D possibly corresponds to TRBD1 (5 bases). The CDR3 is 14 amino acids. The germline gives CDR1 MNHEY, CDR2 SVGEGT. The V and J ends lost 2 bases and 6 bases respectively, with 11 bases between them. The DNA for the CDR3 is TGTGCCAGCAGTTACGGAGGGGAGGGTCAGCCCCAGCATTTT. Amino acid sequence: CASSYGGEGQPQHF.

The chain recombines TRBV2 with TRBJ2-7; 8 bases match TRBD1. Germline V gene data show CDR1 as SNHLY and CDR2 as FYNNEI. V lost 6 bases to trimming and J lost 2 bases; unmatched junction nucleotides: 9. CDR3 length: 15 residues. The CDR3 nucleotides are TGTGCCAGCAGCCTTGACAGGGGACCAACCTACGAGCAGTACTTC. Translation: CASSLDRGPTYEQYF.

V gene TRBV7-9 combines with J gene TRBJ2-7, with TRBD2 matching over 7 bases. CDR3 size: 13 residues. CDR1 and CDR2 (germline): SEHNR, FQNEAQ (reference sequence). With 11 bases clipped from V and 4 bases from J, the junction kept 11 bases outside the gene matches. The CDR3 region is CAGGGPQLYEQYF. In DNA, the CDR3 is TGTGCCGGGGGGGGACCACAACTTTACGAGCAGTACTTC.

The V gene is TRBV28, the J gene TRBJ2-7, with 7 bases lining up with TRBD2. V shed 6 bases and J 4 bases; nucleotides not matched to a gene: 12. Germline V gene data show CDR1 as MDHEN and CDR2 as SYDVKM. The CDR3 runs to 15 residues. The CDR3: CASSPWGGVGYEQYF. CDR3 DNA sequence: TGTGCCAGCAGCCCATGGGGAGGGGTCGGATACGAGCAGTACTTC.

The rearrangement links TRBV28 to TRBJ1-6, with TRBD1 matching over 7 bases. With V trimmed by 8 bases and J by 8 bases, 12 bases remained unmatched. The CDR3 consists of 15 residues. Germline values: CDR1 MDHEN, CDR2 SYDVKM. CDR3 sequence (DNA): TGTGCCAGCGTAAGCCCGGGACAGCCCCATTCACCCCTCCACTTT. As protein: CASVSPGQPHSPLHF.

The V call is TRBV28, the J call TRBJ1-2; TRBD1 matches at 8 bases. V shed 5 bases and J 7 bases; nucleotides not matched to a gene: 6. The V gene's germline CDR1 is MDHEN and CDR2 SYDVKM. This CDR3 contains 13 residues. CDR3 DNA: TGTGCCAGCAGTCCAGGGGGCCAGGGTGGCTACACCTTC. Amino acid sequence: CASSPGGQGGYTF.